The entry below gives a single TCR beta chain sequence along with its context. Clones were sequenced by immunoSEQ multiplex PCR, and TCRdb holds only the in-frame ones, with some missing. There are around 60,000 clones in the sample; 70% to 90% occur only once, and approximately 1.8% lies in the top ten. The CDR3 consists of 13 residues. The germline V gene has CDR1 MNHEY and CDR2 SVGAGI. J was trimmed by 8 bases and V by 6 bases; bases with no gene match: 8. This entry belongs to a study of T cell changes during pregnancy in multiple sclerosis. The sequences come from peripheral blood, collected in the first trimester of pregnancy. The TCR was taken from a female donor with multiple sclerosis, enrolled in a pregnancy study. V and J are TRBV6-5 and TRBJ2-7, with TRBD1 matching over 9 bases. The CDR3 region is CASRFGQGSKQYF. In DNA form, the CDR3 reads TGTGCCAGCAGATTTGGACAGGGGTCCAAGCAGTACTTC.